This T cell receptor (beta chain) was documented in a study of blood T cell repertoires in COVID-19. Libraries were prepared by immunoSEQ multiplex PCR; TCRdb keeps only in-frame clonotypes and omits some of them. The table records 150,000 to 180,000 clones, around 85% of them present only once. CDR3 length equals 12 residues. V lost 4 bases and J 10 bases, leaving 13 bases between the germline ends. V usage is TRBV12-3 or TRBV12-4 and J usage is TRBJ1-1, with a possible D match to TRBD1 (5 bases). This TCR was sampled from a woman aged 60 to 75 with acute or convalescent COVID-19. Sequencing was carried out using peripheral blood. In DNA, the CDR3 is TGTGCCAGCAGTTCTACGGGACTTGCAGCTTTCTTT. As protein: CASSSTGLAAFF.